Below are 8 T cell receptor beta chains sequenced from a single sample in a study of blood T cell repertoires in COVID-19. Assay: immunoSEQ multiplex PCR; the TCRdb copy retains only in-frame clones and omits some. The table includes about 200,000 clones, approximately 85% detected once. Sequencing used peripheral blood. The receptors were sampled from a human donor with active or convalescent COVID-19. The donor label of this sample is uncertain.

This sequence joins TRBV5-1 and TRBJ2-4; TRBD1 matches 9 bases. V lost 0 bases and J lost 7; bases outside the gene matches: 5. CDR1 and CDR2 (germline): SGHRS, YFSETQ. The CDR3 consists of 15 residues. CDR3 DNA sequence: TGCGCCAGCAGCTTGGCCCACAGGGGGCAGAACATTCAGTACTTC. Translation: CASSLAHRGQNIQYF.

The chain carries TRBV4-1 and TRBJ1-1; tentative D call: TRBD1 (5 bases). Trimming pared 2 bases from V and 1 base from J, leaving 8 bases between. The CDR3 is made up of 14 amino acids. Germline lookup yields CDR1 MGHRA and CDR2 YSYEKL. In DNA form, the CDR3 reads TGCGCCAGCAGCCAACTAACAGGGAACACTGAAGCTTTCTTT. Amino acids: CASSQLTGNTEAFF.

The chain combines TRBV14 with TRBJ2-1; D might be TRBD2 (6 bases). This CDR3 contains 14 residues. Trimming removed 4 bases from V and 5 bases from J, with 12 bases in between. CDR1 SGHDN and CDR2 FVKESK come from the germline V gene. The CDR3 spells CASSLAGRNNEQFF. The CDR3 region has the DNA TGTGCCAGCAGCCTGGCGGGACGGAACAATGAGCAGTTCTTC.

The chain has TRBV6-2 or TRBV6-3 and TRBJ2-5; TRBD2 matches at 9 bases. This CDR3 is built from 14 residues. The germline gives CDR1 MNHEY, CDR2 SVGEGT. The V segment lost 2 bases and the J segment 7 bases; nucleotides outside the gene matches: 5. In nucleotides, the CDR3 is TGTGCCAGCAGTTACCAGGCAGCGGGGGGGACCCAGTACTTC. As protein: CASSYQAAGGTQYF.

This sequence joins TRBV15 and TRBJ2-7; maybe TRBD2 (5 bases). Per the germline V gene, CDR1 is LNHNV and CDR2 is YYDKDF (reference sequence). The V gene lost 0 bases and the J gene lost 3 bases, with 12 bases spanning the gap. The CDR3 covers 15 residues. The CDR3 here is CATSRDLGAGYEQYF. The CDR3, as DNA: TGTGCCACCAGCAGAGATCTAGGTGCGGGCTACGAGCAGTACTTC.

This sequence joins TRBV7-9 and TRBJ1-4; 7 nucleotides match TRBD1. J lost 8 bases, V lost 5 bases, and 8 bases had no gene match. The CDR3 covers 14 residues. Germline assignment: CDR1 SEHNR and CDR2 FQNEAQ (reference sequence). The CDR3 DNA reads TGTGCCAGCAGCCCCATGCTGGACAGGGAAAAACTGTTTTTT. Encoded protein: CASSPMLDREKLFF.

V usage is TRBV28 and J usage is TRBJ1-5, with unresolved D. The CDR3 has 15 residues. The V and J ends lost 0 bases and 7 bases respectively, with 13 bases between them. CDR1 and CDR2 (germline): MDHEN, SYDVKM. DNA for the CDR3: TGTGCCAGCAGTTTATGGCGGGAGGGAACCCAGCCCCAGCATTTT. Translating it yields CASSLWREGTQPQHF.

The V gene is TRBV24-1, the J gene TRBJ1-2; D uncertain. The CDR3 spans 12 residues. The V end was cut by 4 bases, the J end by 8 bases, with 10 bases between. Germline CDR1 KGHDR, CDR2 SFDVKD. CDR3 nucleotides: TGTGCCACCAGTGACCCCGGTTACGGCTACACCTTC. Translated, it gives CATSDPGYGYTF.